These T cell receptor beta chains were read from a single sample in a study of cytomegalovirus exposure and HLA in healthy donors. Measured with immunoSEQ multiplex PCR; TCRdb has only the in-frame clones, and not every one. This sample yields 95,000 to 150,000 clones, of which about 81% are seen a single time; around 1% belongs to the top ten. Source material: PBMCs. The receptors originated from a woman under 40 in good health and CMV-seronegative. Each CDR3 is given without its conserved first and last residue. Fields, in order: CDR3 protein, J gene, D gene, CDR3 length, V gene. A D gene is named only where the DNA matches it firmly.

CDR3 protein: ASRGLLNTEAF
J gene: TRBJ1-1
D gene: .
CDR3 length: 11
V gene: TRBV5-1

CDR3 protein: ASSSRTSGGRDTQY
J gene: TRBJ2-3
D gene: TRBD2
CDR3 length: 14
V gene: TRBV11-2

CDR3 protein: ASSTPGRGTYEQY
J gene: TRBJ2-7
D gene: .
CDR3 length: 13
V gene: TRBV28

CDR3 protein: ASSPRLDAYEQY
J gene: TRBJ2-7
D gene: .
CDR3 length: 12
V gene: TRBV19

CDR3 protein: ASSVPGGLRHNEQF
J gene: TRBJ2-1
D gene: TRBD1
CDR3 length: 14
V gene: TRBV6-1

CDR3 protein: ASSSGTLLYQETQY
J gene: TRBJ2-5
D gene: .
CDR3 length: 14
V gene: TRBV27

CDR3 protein: ASRAGTGSTYEQY
J gene: TRBJ2-7
D gene: TRBD1
CDR3 length: 13
V gene: TRBV19

CDR3 protein: ASHLRGGQADTQY
J gene: TRBJ2-3
D gene: TRBD2
CDR3 length: 13
V gene: TRBV6-5

CDR3 protein: ASSICLLDYGYT
J gene: TRBJ1-2
D gene: .
CDR3 length: 12
V gene: TRBV21-1

CDR3 protein: ASSDSDQPQH
J gene: TRBJ1-5
D gene: .
CDR3 length: 10
V gene: TRBV18